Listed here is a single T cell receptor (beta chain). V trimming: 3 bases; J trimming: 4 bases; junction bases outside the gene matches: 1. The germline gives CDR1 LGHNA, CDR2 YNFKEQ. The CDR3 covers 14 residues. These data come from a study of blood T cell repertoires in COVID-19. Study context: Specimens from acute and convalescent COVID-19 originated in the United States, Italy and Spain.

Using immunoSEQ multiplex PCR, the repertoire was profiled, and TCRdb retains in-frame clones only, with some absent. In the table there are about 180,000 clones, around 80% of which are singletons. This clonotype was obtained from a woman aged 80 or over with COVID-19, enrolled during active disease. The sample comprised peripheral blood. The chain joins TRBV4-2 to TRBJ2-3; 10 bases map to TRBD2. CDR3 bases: TGTGCCAGCAGCCAGAGCGGGGGGGCAGATACGCAGTATTTT. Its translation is CASSQSGGADTQYF.